What follows are 29 T cell receptor beta chains derived from one specimen sequenced in a study of cytomegalovirus exposure and HLA in healthy donors. 60 Vbeta and 13 Jbeta primers were used in PCR. Using immunoSEQ multiplex PCR, the repertoire was profiled, and TCRdb retains in-frame clones only, with some absent. Among more than 95,000 clones listed, 76% were seen once. The material sequenced was PBMCs. These receptors all come from a man over 45 in good health and CMV-seronegative.

The chain employs TRBV7-8 and TRBJ2-4; possible D gene TRBD2, 7 bases. The CDR3 totals 12 residues. In germline, CDR1 is SGHVS, CDR2 FQNEAQ. The V end lost 1 base, the J end lost 13 bases, and 11 bases lay between the germline ends. CDR3 amino acids: CASSLVGGLQYF. The CDR3, as DNA: TGTGCCAGCAGCTTAGTCGGGGGGCTCCAGTACTTC. The full variable domain, with the rest looked up from reference TRBV7-8 and TRBJ2-4, is GAGVSQSPRYKVAKRGQDVALRCDPISGHVSLFWYQQALGQGPEFLTYFQNEAQLDKSGLPSDRFFAERPEGSVSTLKIQRTQQEDSAVYLCASSLVGGLQYFGAGTRLSVL.

The rearrangement uses TRBV25-1 and TRBJ2-5; D is perhaps TRBD2 (6 bases). Trimming took 6 bases from V and 0 from J, leaving 11 bases between them. Germline V gives CDR1 MGHDK, CDR2 SYGVNS. The CDR3 extends over 14 amino acids. The CDR3 DNA sequence: TGTGCCAGCAGGAAAGCGGGTAACCAAGAGACCCAGTACTTC. Protein product: CASRKAGNQETQYF.

This rearrangement joins TRBV5-4 to TRBJ2-3; 10 bases line up with TRBD2. Germline CDR1 is SGHNT and CDR2 is YYREEE (reference sequence). The CDR3 has 13 amino acids. Trimming removed 4 bases from V and 6 bases from J; junction bases left unmatched: 2. The CDR3 is CASSQGLADTQYF. The CDR3 DNA is TGTGCCAGCAGCCAGGGACTAGCGGATACGCAGTATTTT.

This chain links TRBV5-1 with TRBJ1-2; 8 nucleotides agree with TRBD1. The CDR3 extends over 14 amino acids. V shed 4 bases and J 4 bases; nucleotides not matched to a gene: 6. CDR1 and CDR2 (germline): SGHRS, YFSETQ. The CDR3 nucleotides are TGCGCCAGCAGCATGCCGGGACAGGCCTATGGCTACACCTTC. It translates to CASSMPGQAYGYTF.

The rearrangement uses TRBV9 and TRBJ2-3, with a weak D call TRBD2 (6 bases). Germline CDR1 reads SGDLS; CDR2 reads YYNGEE. The CDR3 extends over 17 amino acids. V lost 2 bases to trimming and J lost 5 bases, with 21 bases between them. As DNA, the CDR3 is TGTGCCAGCAGCGTCCAGACGGGGGATGCGGGAAGAGATACGCAGTATTTT. This codes for CASSVQTGDAGRDTQYF.

The rearrangement joins TRBV7-2 to TRBJ2-5; perhaps TRBD2 as D (7 bases). This CDR3 has 16 residues. V lost 4 bases and J lost 5, with 20 bases in between. In germline, CDR1 is SGHTA, CDR2 FQGNSA. CDR3 sequence: CASSSQSRGAGETQYF. The DNA for the CDR3 is TGTGCCAGCAGCTCACAAAGCCGGGGGGCGGGGGAGACCCAGTACTTC. The whole variable domain, remainder taken from reference TRBV7-2 and TRBJ2-5, is GAGVSQSPSNKVTEKGKDVELRCDPISGHTALYWYRQSLGQGLEFLIYFQGNSAPDKSGLPSDRFSAERTGGSVSTLTIQRTQQEDSAVYLCASSSQSRGAGETQYFGPGTRLLVL.

J is TRBJ2-3 and V is TRBV18; D remains unclear. V lost 3 bases to trimming and J lost 5 bases, with 12 bases between them. The CDR3 runs to 14 residues. Germline CDR1 is KGHSH and CDR2 is LQKENI. The CDR3 DNA sequence: TGTGCCAGCTCACCCCCGGTCTCGGGAGATACGCAGTATTTT. Its translation is CASSPPVSGDTQYF.

This rearrangement joins TRBV27 to TRBJ2-5; 9 bases match TRBD2. This CDR3 comprises 16 residues. Germline CDR1 reads MNHEY; CDR2 reads SMNVEV (reference sequence). V lost 6 bases and J lost 5; bases outside the gene matches: 13. CDR3 coding DNA: TGTGCCAGCAGCCCGTCCCTAGCGGGGCTCTGGGAGACCCAGTACTTC. This sequence encodes CASSPSLAGLWETQYF.

This clone was seen more than once but under ten times. The chain carries TRBV19 and TRBJ2-1, with 11 nucleotides matching TRBD1. J lost 3 bases, V lost 4 bases, and 5 bases had no gene match. Germline loops: CDR1 LNHDA, CDR2 SQIVND (reference sequence). The length of the CDR3 is 16 residues. The CDR3 here is CASSTRGTGGYNEQFF. The CDR3 DNA sequence: TGTGCCAGTAGTACCCGGGGGACAGGGGGCTACAATGAGCAGTTCTTC. The full variable domain, with the rest looked up from reference TRBV19 and TRBJ2-1, is DGGITQSPKYLFRKEGQNVTLSCEQNLNHDAMYWYRQDPGQGLRLIYYSQIVNDFQKGDIAEGYSVSREKKESFPLTVTSAQKNPTAFYLCASSTRGTGGYNEQFFGPGTRLTVL.

V usage is TRBV5-1 and J usage is TRBJ2-7; D uncertain. The length of the CDR3 is 14 residues. Germline V gives CDR1 SGHRS, CDR2 YFSETQ. V lost 3 bases and J lost 6, with 16 bases in between. The CDR3 bases are TGCGCCAGCAGCTCCGCCCCGGAAGACTCCGAGCAGTACTTC. As protein: CASSSAPEDSEQYF.

V usage is TRBV10-3 and J usage is TRBJ1-6; TRBD1 aligns across 9 bases. V dropped 2 bases and J dropped 10; count of bases not matched to a gene: 3. CDR3 length: 14 residues. CDR1 ENHRY and CDR2 SYGVKD come from the germline V gene. The CDR3 DNA sequence: TGTGCCATCAGTGAGGGGGACAGGGTCTCACCCCTCCACTTT. Translating it yields CAISEGDRVSPLHF.

The CDR3 DNA sequence: TGTGCCACCAGCCTGAACTTAGAGACCCAGTACTTC. Translating it yields CATSLNLETQYF. This chain connects TRBV15 to TRBJ2-5, with D uncertain. V was trimmed by 5 bases and J by 4 bases, leaving 8 bases between them. The CDR3 is 12 residues long. CDR1 is LNHNV and CDR2 is YYDKDF in the germline V gene (reference sequence).

The rearrangement uses TRBV4-1 and TRBJ2-2; 9 nucleotides align to TRBD1. The germline V gene encodes CDR1 MGHRA and CDR2 YSYEKL. This CDR3 has 16 amino acids. The trim removed 3 bases at V and 3 bases at J, leaving 5 bases unmatched. The CDR3 bases are TGCGCCAGCAGCCAGACAGGGGGATCGGACACCGGGGAGCTGTTTTTT. Translated, it gives CASSQTGGSDTGELFF.

The gene calls are TRBV5-1 and TRBJ2-6, with a weak D call TRBD2 (6 bases). This CDR3 region has 15 residues. Trimming pared 0 bases from V and 2 bases from J, leaving 6 bases between. CDR1 and CDR2 from the germline V gene are SGHRS and YFSETQ. The CDR3 here is CASSLGGAGANVLTF. In nucleotides, the CDR3 is TGCGCCAGCAGCTTGGGGGGGGCTGGGGCCAACGTCCTGACTTTC.

The J gene is TRBJ1-1, the V gene TRBV4-2; D not resolved. CDR1 is LGHNA and CDR2 is YNFKEQ in the germline V gene. Trimming took off 0 bases at V and 8 bases at J, with 22 bases between the two ends. This CDR3 has 17 amino acids. The CDR3 protein is CASSQERSGEEAREAFF. The CDR3 DNA is TGTGCCAGCAGCCAAGAACGATCGGGTGAGGAGGCCAGAGAAGCTTTCTTT.

This clone was seen just once. The chain is built from TRBV7-9 and TRBJ1-4, with D perhaps matching TRBD1 (5 bases). Germline V gene sequence: CDR1 SEHNR, CDR2 FQNEAQ (reference sequence). V was clipped by 2 bases and J by 4 bases, with 14 bases between them. This CDR3 is built from 16 residues. The CDR3 protein is CASSLTGVGNNEKLFF. The DNA for the CDR3 is TGTGCCAGCAGCTTAACGGGGGTGGGGAATAATGAAAAACTGTTTTTT.

In this sample, this clone turned up a few times. The CDR3 sequence is CASSSGLQGSGYTF. CDR3 bases: TGCGCCAGCAGCTCGGGTCTCCAAGGTAGCGGCTACACCTTC. This chain links TRBV5-1 with TRBJ1-2; D is ambiguous. The CDR3 length is 14 residues. CDR1 SGHRS and CDR2 YFSETQ come from the germline V gene. Trimming stripped 3 bases from V and 8 bases from J, with 17 bases between.

The chain recombines TRBV4-3 with TRBJ2-1; D remains unclear. Per germline, CDR1 LGHNA and CDR2 YSLEER. The V end was cut by 1 base, the J end by 7 bases, with 11 bases between. This CDR3 region has 14 residues. CDR3 region: CASSQGFFGNEQFF. DNA of the CDR3: TGCGCCAGCAGCCAAGGGTTCTTCGGGAATGAGCAGTTCTTC.

The table lists this clone with a count of one. The chain is built from TRBV18 and TRBJ2-7, with TRBD1 matching 7 bases. Germline V lookup: CDR1 KGHSH, CDR2 LQKENI. Trimming cost V 5 bases and J 3 bases; bases outside gene matches: 4. This CDR3 contains 13 residues. The CDR3 region is CASSDRERYEQYV. For the CDR3, the DNA is TGTGCCAGCTCAGACAGGGAGCGCTACGAGCAGTACGTC.

The chain employs TRBV7-9 and TRBJ2-2, with 7 bases lining up with TRBD1. V shed 1 base and J 0 bases; nucleotides not matched to a gene: 5. CDR1 is SEHNR, CDR2 FQNEAQ, per germline (reference sequence). The CDR3 has 17 amino acids. CDR3 residues: CASSLGFGTANTGELFF. The CDR3 DNA is TGTGCCAGCAGCTTAGGGTTCGGGACAGCGAACACCGGGGAGCTGTTTTTT.

The chain is built from TRBV11-2 and TRBJ2-7; D gene uncertain. With 4 bases removed from V and 4 bases from J, the gap between germline ends came to 11 bases. There are 13 residues in the CDR3. Per the germline V gene, CDR1 is SGHAT and CDR2 is FQNNGV. The CDR3: CASSSAPGYEQYF. The CDR3 DNA sequence: TGTGCCAGCAGCTCCGCCCCAGGTTACGAGCAGTACTTC. Full variable domain (outside the CDR3, taken from reference TRBV11-2 and TRBJ2-7): EAGVAQSPRYKIIEKRQSVAFWCNPISGHATLYWYQQILGQGPKLLIQFQNNGVVDDSQLPKDRFSAERLKGVDSTLKIQPAKLEDSAVYLCASSSAPGYEQYFGPGTRLTVT.

This chain links TRBV5-8 with TRBJ1-4; D unclear. CDR3 length: 15 amino acids. V dropped 1 base and J dropped 8 bases, with 15 bases sitting between them. Germline V gives CDR1 SGHTS, CDR2 YDEGEE. CDR3 loop: CASSLTEGGYEKLFF. CDR3 DNA: TGTGCCAGCAGCTTGACGGAGGGTGGTTACGAAAAACTGTTTTTT.

The J gene is TRBJ2-7, the V gene TRBV6-1, with D perhaps matching TRBD1 (5 bases). The V end was cut by 5 bases, the J end by 1 base, with 6 bases between. The CDR3 totals 12 residues. CDR1 and CDR2 from the germline V gene are MNHNS and SASEGT. CDR3 in amino acids: CASSRTSYEQYV. DNA for the CDR3: TGTGCCAGCAGTCGGACATCCTACGAGCAGTACGTC.

The DNA of the CDR3 is TGTGCCAGCAGCCCTCAAGGGGGGACAGGGACTGGGTACGAGCAGTACTTC. Protein product: CASSPQGGTGTGYEQYF. The V and J genes are TRBV7-3 and TRBJ2-7; TRBD1 aligns across 9 bases. Germline CDR1 is SGHTA and CDR2 is FQGTGA. The CDR3 loop spans 17 amino acids. Germline trimming cut 5 bases from V and 4 bases from J; bases unmatched to any gene: 15.

The rearrangement uses TRBV7-2 and TRBJ2-7, with TRBD1 identical over 11 bases. The CDR3 spans 15 residues. Unmatched junction bases numbered 5, after V lost 3 bases and J lost 4 bases. The germline gives CDR1 SGHTA, CDR2 FQGNSA. The CDR3 loop reads CASSFGTGGIYEQYF. CDR3 bases: TGTGCCAGCAGCTTTGGGACAGGGGGTATTTACGAGCAGTACTTC.

The chain combines TRBV6-6 with TRBJ1-5; possible D gene TRBD1, 5 bases. CDR1 and CDR2 (germline): MNHNY, SVGAGI (reference sequence). Deletions cut 0 bases from V and 5 bases from J, with 8 bases between. This CDR3 contains 14 residues. CDR3 sequence reads: CASSYSPGDQPQHF. In DNA form, the CDR3 reads TGTGCCAGCAGTTACTCCCCGGGGGATCAGCCCCAGCATTTT.

The chain links TRBV7-9 to TRBJ2-1, with unresolved D. V was trimmed by 0 bases and J by 5 bases, leaving 8 bases between them. Looked up from germline, CDR1 is SEHNR and CDR2 is FQNEAQ (reference sequence). CDR3 length: 14 amino acids. The CDR3, as DNA: TGTGCCAGCAGCTTAGCTGGCAGGCACAATGAGCAGTTCTTC. Amino acids: CASSLAGRHNEQFF.

V usage is TRBV5-1 and J usage is TRBJ1-4; D is ambiguous. CDR3 length equals 15 residues. The germline V gene encodes CDR1 SGHRS and CDR2 YFSETQ. The V end was cut by 4 bases, the J end by 0 bases, with 10 bases between. CDR3 residues: CASSTIPATNEKLFF. CDR3 in DNA: TGCGCCAGCAGCACGATCCCAGCAACTAATGAAAAACTGTTTTTT.

V usage is TRBV30 and J usage is TRBJ1-4; D possibly corresponds to TRBD1 (6 bases). The V gene lost 2 bases and the J gene lost 5 bases, with 18 bases spanning the gap. Germline lookup yields CDR1 GTSNPN and CDR2 SVGIG (reference sequence). CDR3 length: 16 amino acids. The CDR3 DNA reads as TGTGCCTGGAGTCCCCACCCCAGGGGCCTGAATGAAAAACTGTTTTTT. Its translation: CAWSPHPRGLNEKLFF.